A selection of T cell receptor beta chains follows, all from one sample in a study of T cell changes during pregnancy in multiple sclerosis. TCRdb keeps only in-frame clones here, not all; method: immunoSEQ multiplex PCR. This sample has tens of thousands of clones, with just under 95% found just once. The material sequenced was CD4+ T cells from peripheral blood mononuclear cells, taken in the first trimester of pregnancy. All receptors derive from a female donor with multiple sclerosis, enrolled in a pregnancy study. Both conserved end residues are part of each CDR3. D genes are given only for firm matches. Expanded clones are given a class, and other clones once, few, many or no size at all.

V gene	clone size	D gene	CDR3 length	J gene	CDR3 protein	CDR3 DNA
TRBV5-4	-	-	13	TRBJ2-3	CASSFEDTDTQYF	TGTGCCAGCAGCTTCGAGGACACAGATACGCAGTATTTT
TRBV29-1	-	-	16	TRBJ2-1	CSVVGGGVSSYNEQFF	TGCAGCGTCGTAGGGGGCGGGGTAAGCTCCTACAATGAGCAGTTCTTC
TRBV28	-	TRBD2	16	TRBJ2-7	CASTGLAGGPLYEQYF	TGTGCCAGCACGGGACTAGCGGGAGGGCCACTCTACGAGCAGTACTTC
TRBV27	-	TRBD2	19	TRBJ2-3	CASSLWVFGTSGFPDTQYF	TGTGCCAGCAGTTTATGGGTTTTTGGGACTAGCGGATTCCCAGATACGCAGTATTTT
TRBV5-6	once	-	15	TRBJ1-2	CASSLTDRLYYGYTF	TGTGCCAGCAGCTTGACAGATCGGCTATACTATGGCTACACCTTC
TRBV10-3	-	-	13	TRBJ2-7	CAIGFSERYEQYF	TGTGCCATCGGTTTCTCGGAGCGCTACGAGCAGTACTTC
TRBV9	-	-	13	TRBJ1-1	CASSVTSLGQAFF	TGTGCCAGCAGCGTGACTTCACTAGGGCAAGCTTTCTTT
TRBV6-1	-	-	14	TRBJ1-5	CASTAAGGSQPQHF	TGTGCCAGCACCGCGGCTGGGGGGAGTCAGCCCCAGCATTTT
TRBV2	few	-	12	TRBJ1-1	CASTRDNTEAFF	TGTGCCAGCACGCGGGATAACACTGAAGCTTTCTTT
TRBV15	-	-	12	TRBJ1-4	CAAQTPPGRLFF	TGTGCCGCACAAACACCACCGGGGAGACTGTTTTTT
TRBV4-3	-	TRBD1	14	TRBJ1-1	CASRGQGPNTEAFF	TGCGCCAGCAGAGGACAGGGGCCGAACACTGAAGCTTTCTTT
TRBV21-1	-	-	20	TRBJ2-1	CASSKGPGTSGRCSYNEQFF	TGTGCCAGCAGTAAGGGGCCCGGGACTAGCGGGAGGTGCTCCTACAATGAGCAGTTCTTC
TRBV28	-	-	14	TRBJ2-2	CASSTPRGSGELFF	TGTGCCAGCAGTACTCCTAGGGGGTCCGGGGAGCTGTTTTTT
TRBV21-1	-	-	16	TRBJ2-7	CASRIFRDSSSYEQYF	TGTGCCAGCAGGATTTTTCGGGACTCGAGCTCCTACGAGCAGTACTTC
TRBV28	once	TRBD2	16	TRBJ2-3	CASRPGTSGSVDTQYF	TGTGCCAGCAGACCCGGGACTAGCGGCTCGGTAGATACGCAGTATTTT
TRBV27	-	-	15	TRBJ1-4	CASSPGWSGNEKLFF	TGTGCCAGCAGCCCCGGGTGGAGTGGTAATGAAAAACTGTTTTTT
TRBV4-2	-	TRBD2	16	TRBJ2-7	CASSQEKGGRGGEQYF	TGTGCCAGCAGCCAAGAAAAGGGCGGGAGGGGGGGCGAGCAGTACTTC
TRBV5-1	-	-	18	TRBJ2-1	CASTELGGGLSSYNEQFF	TGCGCCAGCACCGAGTTGGGTGGCGGGTTAAGCTCCTACAATGAGCAGTTCTTC
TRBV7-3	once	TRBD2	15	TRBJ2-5	CASSLGGGLGETQYF	TGTGCCAGCAGCTTAGGGGGGGGTTTGGGAGAGACCCAGTACTTC
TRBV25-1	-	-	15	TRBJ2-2	CASSEQDPSNGELFF	TGTGCCAGCAGTGAACAGGATCCATCTAACGGGGAGCTGTTTTTT
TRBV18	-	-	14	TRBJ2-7	CASSTRQGTYEQYF	TGTGCCAGCTCAACCCGGCAGGGGACCTACGAGCAGTACTTC
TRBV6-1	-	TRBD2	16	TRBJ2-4	CASSGRGEIAKNIQYF	TGTGCCAGCAGTGGCCGGGGGGAGATAGCCAAAAACATTCAGTACTTC
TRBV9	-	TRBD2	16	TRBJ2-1	CASSASGTSGSNEQFF	TGTGCCAGCAGCGCCTCCGGGACTAGCGGGAGTAATGAGCAGTTCTTC
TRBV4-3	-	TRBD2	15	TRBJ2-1	CASSQDLGRAEEQFF	TGCGCCAGCAGCCAAGATCTCGGGAGGGCCGAGGAGCAGTTCTTC
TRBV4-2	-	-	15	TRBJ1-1	CASSQDRQVGTEAFF	TGTGCCAGCAGCCAAGACAGACAGGTCGGGACTGAAGCTTTCTTT
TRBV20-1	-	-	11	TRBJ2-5	CSAPAVETQYF	TGCAGTGCCCCAGCGGTAGAGACCCAGTACTTC
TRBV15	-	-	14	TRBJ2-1	CATNGGVGYNEQFF	TGTGCCACCAACGGCGGGGTGGGGTACAATGAGCAGTTCTTC
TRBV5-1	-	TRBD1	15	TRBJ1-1	CASRDRGRGDTEAFF	TGCGCCAGCAGGGACAGGGGGCGCGGGGACACTGAAGCTTTCTTT
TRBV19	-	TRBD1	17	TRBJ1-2	CASSPGGYGTGAYGYTF	TGTGCCAGTAGTCCCGGGGGCTACGGGACAGGGGCTTATGGCTACACCTTC
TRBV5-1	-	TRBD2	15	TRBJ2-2	CASSPIAGATGELFF	TGCGCCAGCAGCCCCATAGCGGGGGCGACCGGGGAGCTGTTTTTT
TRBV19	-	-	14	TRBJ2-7	CASSKLTRSYEQYF	TGTGCCAGTAGTAAATTAACGCGTTCCTACGAGCAGTACTTC
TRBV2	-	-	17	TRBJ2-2	CASKGNGGGWNTGELFF	TGTGCCAGCAAGGGGAACGGAGGGGGCTGGAACACCGGGGAGCTGTTTTTT
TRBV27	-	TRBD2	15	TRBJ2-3	CASNMGGSFRGTQYF	TGTGCCAGCAATATGGGGGGGTCGTTCCGGGGTACGCAGTATTTT
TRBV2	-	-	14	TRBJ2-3	CASKSFGVLQGGGF	TGTGCCAGCAAGAGTTTCGGGGTGTTACAGGGAGGGGGTTTT
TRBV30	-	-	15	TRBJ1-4	CAWDPGTPDGGRLFF	TGTGCCTGGGACCCCGGGACTCCCGACGGTGGTCGACTGTTTTTT
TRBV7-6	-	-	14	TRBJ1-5	CASSLGGWDQPQHF	TGTGCCAGCAGCTTAGGAGGATGGGATCAGCCCCAGCATTTT
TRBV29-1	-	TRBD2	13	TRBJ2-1	CSALLAGASEQFF	TGCAGCGCCCTCTTAGCGGGAGCGAGTGAGCAGTTCTTC
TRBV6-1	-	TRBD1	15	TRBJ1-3	CASSEAGAGGYTIYF	TGTGCCAGCAGTGAAGCGGGCGCAGGGGGCTACACCATATATTTT
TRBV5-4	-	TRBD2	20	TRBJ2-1	CASSHRAGTRGQSSYNEQFF	TGTGCCAGCAGCCATCGCGCCGGGACTAGAGGGCAAAGCTCCTACAATGAGCAGTTCTTC
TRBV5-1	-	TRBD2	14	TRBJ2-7	CASSLGGGPYEQYF	TGCGCCAGCAGCTTGGGGGGAGGGCCCTACGAGCAGTACTTC
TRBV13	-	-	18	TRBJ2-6	CASSLVAGKTSGANVLTF	TGTGCCAGCAGCTTAGTGGCAGGGAAGACCTCTGGGGCCAACGTCCTGACTTTC
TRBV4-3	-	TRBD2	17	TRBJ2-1	CASSRTSGRAHFNEQFF	TGCGCCAGCAGTCGAACTAGCGGGAGGGCCCATTTTAATGAGCAGTTCTTC
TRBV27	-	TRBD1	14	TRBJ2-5	CASSLRGPQETQYF	TGTGCCAGCAGTTTGAGGGGGCCCCAAGAGACCCAGTACTTC
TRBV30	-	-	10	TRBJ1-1	CAWRQAEAFF	TGTGCCTGGAGACAGGCTGAAGCTTTCTTT
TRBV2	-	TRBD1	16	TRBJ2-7	CASSANFRTGANEQYF	TGTGCCAGCAGTGCGAACTTCAGGACAGGCGCAAACGAGCAGTACTTC
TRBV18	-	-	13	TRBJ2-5	CASSQDRVGTQYF	TGTGCCAGCTCACAGGATCGGGTCGGGACCCAGTACTTC
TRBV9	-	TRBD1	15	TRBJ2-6	CASSLQGSGANVLTF	TGTGCCAGCAGCCTACAGGGGTCTGGGGCCAACGTCCTGACTTTC
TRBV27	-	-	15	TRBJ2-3	CASSSFLRGTDTQYF	TGTGCCAGCAGTTCGTTCCTCCGGGGCACAGATACGCAGTATTTT
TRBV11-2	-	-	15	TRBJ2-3	CASSGRLSSTDTQYF	TGTGCCAGCAGCGGGCGTCTTTCTAGCACAGATACGCAGTATTTT
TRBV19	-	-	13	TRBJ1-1	CASSIRTGTEAFF	TGTGCCAGTAGTATAAGAACAGGGACTGAAGCTTTCTTT
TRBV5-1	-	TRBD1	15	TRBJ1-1	CASNTDRPGGTEAFF	TGCGCCAGCAACACGGACAGGCCGGGGGGGACTGAAGCTTTCTTT